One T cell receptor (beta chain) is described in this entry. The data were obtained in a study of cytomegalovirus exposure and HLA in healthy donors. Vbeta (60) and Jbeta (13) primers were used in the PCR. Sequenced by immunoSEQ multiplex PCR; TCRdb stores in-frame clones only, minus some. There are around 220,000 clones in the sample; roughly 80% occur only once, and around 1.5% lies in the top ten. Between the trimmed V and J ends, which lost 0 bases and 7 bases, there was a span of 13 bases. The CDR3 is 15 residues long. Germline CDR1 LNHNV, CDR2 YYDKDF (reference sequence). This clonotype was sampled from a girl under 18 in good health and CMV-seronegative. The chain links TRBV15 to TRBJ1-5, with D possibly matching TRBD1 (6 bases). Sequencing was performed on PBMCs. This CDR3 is CATSRDGGGGQPQHF. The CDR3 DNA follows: TGTGCCACCAGCAGAGATGGGGGGGGCGGGCAGCCCCAGCATTTT.